The clone carrying this TCR beta chain was counted a few times. The antigen is unknown. This sample was included in a study of cytotoxic CD8 clonotypes in ibrutinib-treated CLL. Study at large: After median about 71 months, roughly 14 stayed in remission, approximately twelve progressed; responses approximately 24 partial, 2 complete. Points from the study as a whole: Under treatment, the uncommon public clonotypes either contracted or remained stable.

V lost 10 bases and J 1 base, leaving 23 bases between the germline ends. Looked up from germline, CDR1 is MDHEN and CDR2 is SYDVKM. The CDR3 has 17 residues. Clones were sequenced by immunoSEQ multiplex PCR, and TCRdb holds only the in-frame ones, with some missing. The sample has 50,000 or so clones; 75% to 90% are singletons. The material sequenced was PBMCs, taken after 24 months of ibrutinib treatment. This TCR derives from a human donor with chronic lymphocytic leukemia. The chain links TRBV28 to TRBJ2-1; a possible D gene is TRBD2 (7 bases). The CDR3 region has the DNA TGTGCCACTAGGGGGGGGTCCCTAGGAGTTTCCTACAATGAGCAGTTCTTC. As protein: CATRGGSLGVSYNEQFF.